Here is one T cell receptor (beta chain) with its context. Its antigen is unidentified. Assay: immunoSEQ multiplex PCR; the TCRdb copy retains only in-frame clones and omits some. The sample yields over 65,000 clones, under 85% seen once. These data are taken from a study of OX40 agonist ivuxolimab in advanced cancers. Turning to the study itself: Three patients had partial responses: one hepatocellular carcinoma, two cutaneous melanoma.

Germline loops: CDR1 SGDLS, CDR2 YYNGEE. This CDR3 is 15 amino acids long. The germline V and J ends were trimmed by 2 bases and 6 bases, with 16 bases remaining between them. Prior autoimmune disease or systemic immunosuppression barred patients. Whole-study findings and limits: CD8+ T cells averaged more expanded clones than CD4+.

The source was CD4+ or CD8+ T cells sorted from blood, collected in a trial of the OX40 agonist ivuxolimab. This chain links TRBV9 with TRBJ2-3; D is ambiguous. This clonotype was sampled from an adult with an advanced solid tumor such as melanoma, head and neck, liver or kidney cancer. CDR3 sequence (DNA): TGTGCCAGCAGCGTGTCTTTGTCAAACTGGGATACGCAGTATTTT. This encodes CASSVSLSNWDTQYF.